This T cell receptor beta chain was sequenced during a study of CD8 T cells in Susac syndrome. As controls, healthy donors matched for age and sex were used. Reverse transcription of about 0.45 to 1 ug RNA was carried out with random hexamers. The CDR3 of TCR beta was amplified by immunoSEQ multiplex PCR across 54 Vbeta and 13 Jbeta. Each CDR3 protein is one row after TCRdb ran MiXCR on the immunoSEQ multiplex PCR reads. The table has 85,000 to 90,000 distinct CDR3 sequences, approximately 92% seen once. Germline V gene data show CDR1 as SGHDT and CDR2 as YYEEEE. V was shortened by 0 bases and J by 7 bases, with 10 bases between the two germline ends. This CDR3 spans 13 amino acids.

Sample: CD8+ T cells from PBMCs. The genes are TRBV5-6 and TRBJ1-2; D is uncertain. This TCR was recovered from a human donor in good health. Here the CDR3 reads CASSLEVPGGYTF. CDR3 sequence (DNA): TGTGCCAGCAGCTTGGAGGTGCCAGGTGGCTACACCTTC.